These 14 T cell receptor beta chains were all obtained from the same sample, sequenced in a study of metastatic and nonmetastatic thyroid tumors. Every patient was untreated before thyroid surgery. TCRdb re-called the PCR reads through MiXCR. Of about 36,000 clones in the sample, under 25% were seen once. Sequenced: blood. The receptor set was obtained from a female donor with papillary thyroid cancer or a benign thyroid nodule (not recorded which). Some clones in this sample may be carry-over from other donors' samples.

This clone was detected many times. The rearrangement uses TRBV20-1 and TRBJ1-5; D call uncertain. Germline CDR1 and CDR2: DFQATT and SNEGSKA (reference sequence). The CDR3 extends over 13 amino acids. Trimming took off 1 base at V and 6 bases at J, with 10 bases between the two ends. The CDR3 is CSARAGSGQPQHF. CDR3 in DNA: TGCAGTGCTAGAGCAGGAAGCGGTCAGCCCCAGCATTTT.

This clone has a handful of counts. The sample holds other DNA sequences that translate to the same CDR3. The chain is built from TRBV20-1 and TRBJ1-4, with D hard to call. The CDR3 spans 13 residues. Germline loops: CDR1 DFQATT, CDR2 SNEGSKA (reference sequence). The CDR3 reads CSAVLRSDEKLFF. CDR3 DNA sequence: TGCAGCGCCGTACTGCGGTCGGATGAAAAACTGTTTTTT.

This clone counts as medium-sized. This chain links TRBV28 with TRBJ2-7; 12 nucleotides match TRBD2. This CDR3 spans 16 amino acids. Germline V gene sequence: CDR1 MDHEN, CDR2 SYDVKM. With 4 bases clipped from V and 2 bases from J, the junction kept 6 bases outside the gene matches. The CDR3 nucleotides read TGTGCCAGCAGTTGGACTAGCGGGAAGATCACCTACGAGCAGTACTTC. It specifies CASSWTSGKITYEQYF.

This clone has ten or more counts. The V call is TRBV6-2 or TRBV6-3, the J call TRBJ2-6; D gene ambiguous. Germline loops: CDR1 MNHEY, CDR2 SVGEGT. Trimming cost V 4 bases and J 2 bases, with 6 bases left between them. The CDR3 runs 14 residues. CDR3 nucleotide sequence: TGTGCCAGCAGTTCACTTACTGGGGCCAACGTCCTGACTTTC. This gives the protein CASSSLTGANVLTF.

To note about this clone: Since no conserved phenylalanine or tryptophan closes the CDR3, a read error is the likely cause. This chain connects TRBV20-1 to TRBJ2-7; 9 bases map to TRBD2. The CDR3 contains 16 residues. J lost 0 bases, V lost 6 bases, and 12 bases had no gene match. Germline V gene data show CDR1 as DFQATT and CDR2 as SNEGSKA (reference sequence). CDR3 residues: CSAQPRLAVSSYEQYL. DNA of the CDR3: TGCAGTGCCCAACCCAGACTAGCGGTCTCCTCCTACGAGCAGTACCTC.

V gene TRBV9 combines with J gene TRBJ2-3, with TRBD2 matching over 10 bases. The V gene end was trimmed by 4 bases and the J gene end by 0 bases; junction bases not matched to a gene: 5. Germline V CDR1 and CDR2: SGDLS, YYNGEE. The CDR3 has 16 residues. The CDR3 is CASSKRTSGSTDTQYF. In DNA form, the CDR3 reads TGTGCCAGCAGCAAGAGGACTAGCGGTAGCACAGATACGCAGTATTTT. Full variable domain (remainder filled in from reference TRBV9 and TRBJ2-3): DSGVTQTPKHLITATGQRVTLRCSPRSGDLSVYWYQQSLDQGLQFLIQYYNGEERAKGNILERFSAQQFPDLHSELNLSSLELGDSALYFCASSKRTSGSTDTQYFGPGTRLTVL.

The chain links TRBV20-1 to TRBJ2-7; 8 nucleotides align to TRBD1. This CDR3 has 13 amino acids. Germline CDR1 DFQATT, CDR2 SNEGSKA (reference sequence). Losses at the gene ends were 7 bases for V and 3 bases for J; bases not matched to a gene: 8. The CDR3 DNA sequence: TGCAGTGGCAGGGGGGACAGGCTCTACGAGCAGTACTTC. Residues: CSGRGDRLYEQYF.

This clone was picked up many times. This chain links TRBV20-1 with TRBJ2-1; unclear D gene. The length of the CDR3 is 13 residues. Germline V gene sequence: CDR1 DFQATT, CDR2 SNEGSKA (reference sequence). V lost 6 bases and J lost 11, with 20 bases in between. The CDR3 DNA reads TGCAGTGCCGCCTCCGCATCCGAGCGACAGCAGTTCTTC. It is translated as CSAASASERQQFF.

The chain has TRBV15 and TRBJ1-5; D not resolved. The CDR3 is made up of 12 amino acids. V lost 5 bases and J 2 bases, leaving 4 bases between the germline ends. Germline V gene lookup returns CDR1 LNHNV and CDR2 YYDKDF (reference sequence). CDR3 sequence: CATSGGNQPQHF. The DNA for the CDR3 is TGTGCCACCAGCGGGGGCAATCAGCCCCAGCATTTT.

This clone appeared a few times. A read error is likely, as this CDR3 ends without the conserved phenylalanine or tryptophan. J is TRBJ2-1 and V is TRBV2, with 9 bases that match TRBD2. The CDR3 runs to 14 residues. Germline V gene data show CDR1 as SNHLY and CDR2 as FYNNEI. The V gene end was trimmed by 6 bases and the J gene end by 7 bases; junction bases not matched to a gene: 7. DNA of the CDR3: TGTGCCAGCAGGCAATCTAGCGGGGTGAATGAGCAGTTCCTC. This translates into CASRQSSGVNEQFL.

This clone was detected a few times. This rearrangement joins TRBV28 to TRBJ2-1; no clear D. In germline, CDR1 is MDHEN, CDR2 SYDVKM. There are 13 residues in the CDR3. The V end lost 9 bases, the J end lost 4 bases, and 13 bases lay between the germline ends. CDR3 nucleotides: TGTGCCAGTAAAACGGGCCATTACAATGAGCAGTTCTTC. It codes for CASKTGHYNEQFF. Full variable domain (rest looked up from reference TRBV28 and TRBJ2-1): DVKVTQSSRYLVKRTGEKVFLECVQDMDHENMFWYRQDPGLGLRLIYFSYDVKMKEKGDIPEGYSVSREKKERFSLILESASTNQTSMYLCASKTGHYNEQFFGPGTRLTVL.

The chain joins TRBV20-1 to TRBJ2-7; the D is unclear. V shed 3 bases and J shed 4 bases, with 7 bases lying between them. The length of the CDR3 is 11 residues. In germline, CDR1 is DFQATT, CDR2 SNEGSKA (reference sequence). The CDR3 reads CSASYGYEQYF. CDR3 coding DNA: TGCAGTGCTAGTTACGGGTACGAGCAGTACTTC.

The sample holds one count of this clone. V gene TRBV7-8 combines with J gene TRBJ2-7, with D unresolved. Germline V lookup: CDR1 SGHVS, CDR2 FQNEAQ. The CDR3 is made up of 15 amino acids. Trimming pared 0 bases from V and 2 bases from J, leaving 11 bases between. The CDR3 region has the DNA TGTGCCAGCAGCTTAGCTCTGTGGGAAACCTACGAGCAGTACTTC. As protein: CASSLALWETYEQYF.

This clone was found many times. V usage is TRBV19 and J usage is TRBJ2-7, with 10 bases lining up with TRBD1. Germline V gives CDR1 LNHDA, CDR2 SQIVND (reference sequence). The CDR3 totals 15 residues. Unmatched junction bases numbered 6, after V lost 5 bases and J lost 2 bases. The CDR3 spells CASSGRTGGTYEQYF. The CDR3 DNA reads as TGTGCCAGTAGTGGTCGGACAGGGGGGACCTACGAGCAGTACTTC.